A selection of T cell receptor beta chains follows, all from one sample in a study of blood T cell repertoires in COVID-19. TCRdb keeps only in-frame clones here, not all; method: immunoSEQ multiplex PCR. The data hold tens of thousands of clones, with approximately 90% observed a single time. Material: peripheral blood. The receptors were gathered from a woman aged 80 or over with acute or convalescent COVID-19. Each CDR3 is given with its conserved first and last residue. Fields, in order: J gene, V gene, clone size, D gene, CDR3 DNA, CDR3 protein. A D gene is named only where the DNA matches it firmly. Part of the rows lack a size; the others show once, few, many or a class for expanded clones.

j_gene: TRBJ1-1
v_gene: TRBV28
abundance: -
d_gene: TRBD1
CDR3nt: TGTGCCAGCACAGGGGGTCTTACTGAAGCTTTCTTT
CDR3aa: CASTGGLTEAFF

j_gene: TRBJ1-1
v_gene: TRBV7-2
abundance: -
d_gene: -
CDR3nt: TGTGCCAGCAGCCCTCGGTTAAACACTGAAGCTTTCTTT
CDR3aa: CASSPRLNTEAFF

j_gene: TRBJ1-2
v_gene: TRBV18
abundance: -
d_gene: TRBD1
CDR3nt: TGTGCCAGCTCACCCCCATCGGGACAGGGGGGCTATGGCTACACCTTC
CDR3aa: CASSPPSGQGGYGYTF

j_gene: TRBJ1-1
v_gene: TRBV19
abundance: -
d_gene: -
CDR3nt: TGTGCCAGTAGACCTTACTCAATGGGCAAAGCTTTCTTT
CDR3aa: CASRPYSMGKAFF

j_gene: TRBJ1-2
v_gene: TRBV28
abundance: -
d_gene: -
CDR3nt: TGTGCCAGCAGTCCAATAAGGACACACTATGGCTACACCTTC
CDR3aa: CASSPIRTHYGYTF

j_gene: TRBJ2-5
v_gene: TRBV28
abundance: -
d_gene: -
CDR3nt: TGTGCCAGCAGTCCTATATTAGGGGTCTCCCAAGAGACCCAGTACTTC
CDR3aa: CASSPILGVSQETQYF

j_gene: TRBJ2-3
v_gene: TRBV7-9
abundance: once
d_gene: -
CDR3nt: TGTGCCAGCGGAGGCCCCAGCCCAGATACGCAGTATTTT
CDR3aa: CASGGPSPDTQYF

j_gene: TRBJ2-3
v_gene: TRBV18
abundance: -
d_gene: TRBD1
CDR3nt: TGTGCCAGCTCACCACCAGGACAGGGAAGGGCAGATACGCAGTATTTT
CDR3aa: CASSPPGQGRADTQYF

j_gene: TRBJ2-3
v_gene: TRBV9
abundance: -
d_gene: -
CDR3nt: TGTGCCAGCAGCGTAGTCGGGTCAGCCACAGATACGCAGTATTTT
CDR3aa: CASSVVGSATDTQYF

j_gene: TRBJ2-5
v_gene: TRBV9
abundance: -
d_gene: TRBD1
CDR3nt: TGTGCCAGCAGCGTATCGGGACAGGGTGGACAAGAGACCCAGTACTTC
CDR3aa: CASSVSGQGGQETQYF

j_gene: TRBJ1-6
v_gene: TRBV11-2
abundance: -
d_gene: -
CDR3nt: TGTGCCAGCAGCCTGGGACGGGGGTTTTCACCCCTCCACTTT
CDR3aa: CASSLGRGFSPLHF

j_gene: TRBJ1-1
v_gene: TRBV7-8
abundance: -
d_gene: -
CDR3nt: TGTGCCAGCAGCTTAGCGAGTCCCCCATTTGAAGCTTTCTTT
CDR3aa: CASSLASPPFEAFF

j_gene: TRBJ2-1
v_gene: TRBV2
abundance: -
d_gene: TRBD1
CDR3nt: TGTGCCAGCAGAGGGACAGCTTACAATGAGCAGTTCTTC
CDR3aa: CASRGTAYNEQFF

j_gene: TRBJ1-1
v_gene: TRBV7-2
abundance: -
d_gene: -
CDR3nt: TGTGCCAGCAGCCTCTCGATAAGGCCAGGGTACACTGAAGCTTTCTTT
CDR3aa: CASSLSIRPGYTEAFF

j_gene: TRBJ2-7
v_gene: TRBV9
abundance: -
d_gene: -
CDR3nt: TGTGCCAGCAACTACGCCGGGAACATCCTCTACGAGCAGTACTTC
CDR3aa: CASNYAGNILYEQYF

j_gene: TRBJ2-7
v_gene: TRBV7-9
abundance: -
d_gene: TRBD1
CDR3nt: TGTGCCAGCAGCCGGGACAGGGTGGACCAGTACTTC
CDR3aa: CASSRDRVDQYF

j_gene: TRBJ2-6
v_gene: TRBV27
abundance: -
d_gene: -
CDR3nt: TGTGCCAGCAGTGCCCCCCCCTTGGGCATAGGGGCCAACGTCCTGACTTTC
CDR3aa: CASSAPPLGIGANVLTF

j_gene: TRBJ1-2
v_gene: TRBV30
abundance: -
d_gene: -
CDR3nt: TGTGCCTGGAGTGTACGGTCGGGGTTTACGGGTGGCTACACCTTC
CDR3aa: CAWSVRSGFTGGYTF

j_gene: TRBJ1-4
v_gene: TRBV6-2/TRBV6-3
abundance: -
d_gene: -
CDR3nt: TGTGCCAGCGGCCCCCTCCGTGTGGAAAAACTGTTTTTT
CDR3aa: CASGPLRVEKLFF

j_gene: TRBJ2-7
v_gene: TRBV7-2
abundance: -
d_gene: -
CDR3nt: TGTGCCAGCAGCTTAGTAGCGGACCTCTCCTACGAGCAGTACTTC
CDR3aa: CASSLVADLSYEQYF